This TCR beta chain was identified in a study of OX40 agonist ivuxolimab in advanced cancers. The wider study: Earlier treatment with anti-PD-1, anti-PD-L1 or anti-CTLA-4 was permitted, and less than 50% had received some.

In regard to this clone: Its antigen is currently unknown.

V was pared by 1 base and J by 3 bases, with 4 bases between. CDR3 size: 11 residues. Germline loops: CDR1 DFQATT, CDR2 SNEGSKA (reference sequence). Whole-study results and caveats: Clones of CD4+ and CD8+ blood T cells grew by week 6 at doses of 0.1 to 3.0 mg/kg. Researchers report that CD8+ T cells had, on average, more expanded clones than CD4+. Also showing low normalized T-cell clonal expansion were some of the nonresponders.

Profiling relied on immunoSEQ multiplex PCR, and the TCRdb table lists in-frame clones only, not all of them. The sample comprises 75,000 to 95,000 clones, approximately 84% of which are singletons, and around 0.51% rests with the top ten. The chain recombines TRBV20-1 with TRBJ2-7; no clear D gene. This material consisted of CD4+ or CD8+ T cells sorted from blood, taken in a trial of the OX40 agonist ivuxolimab. The receptor's source is an adult with an advanced solid tumor such as melanoma, head and neck, liver or kidney cancer. The CDR3 DNA follows: TGCAGTGCTAGAGGGGACTACGAGCAGTACTTC. Its protein product is CSARGDYEQYF.